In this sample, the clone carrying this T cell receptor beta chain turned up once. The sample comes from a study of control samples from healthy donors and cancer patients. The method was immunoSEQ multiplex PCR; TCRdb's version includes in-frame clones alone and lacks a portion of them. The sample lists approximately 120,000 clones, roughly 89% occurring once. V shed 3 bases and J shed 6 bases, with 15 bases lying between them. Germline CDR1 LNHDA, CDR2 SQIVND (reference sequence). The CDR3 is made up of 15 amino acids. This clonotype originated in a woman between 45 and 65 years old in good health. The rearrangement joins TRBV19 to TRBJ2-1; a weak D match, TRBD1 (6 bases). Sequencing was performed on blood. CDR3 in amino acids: CASSIVYGQTNEQFF. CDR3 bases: TGTGCCAGTAGTATTGTTTACGGACAGACCAATGAGCAGTTCTTC.